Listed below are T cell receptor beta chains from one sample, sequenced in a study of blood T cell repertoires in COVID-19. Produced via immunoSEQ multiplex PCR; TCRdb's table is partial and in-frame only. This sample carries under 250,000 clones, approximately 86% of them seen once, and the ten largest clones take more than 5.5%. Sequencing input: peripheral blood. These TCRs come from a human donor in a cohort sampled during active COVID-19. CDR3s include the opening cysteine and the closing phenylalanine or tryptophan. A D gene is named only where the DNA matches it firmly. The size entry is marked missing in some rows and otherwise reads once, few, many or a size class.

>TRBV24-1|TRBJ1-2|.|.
CATSETDAVGYTF
TGTGCCACCAGTGAAACAGACGCCGTGGGCTACACCTTC
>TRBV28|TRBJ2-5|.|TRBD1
CASTPGQGFLADPYQETQYF
TGTGCCAGCACACCGGGACAGGGATTCCTAGCGGACCCGTACCAAGAGACCCAGTACTTC
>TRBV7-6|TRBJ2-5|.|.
CASSLGGLETQYF
TGTGCCAGCAGCCTAGGAGGGTTAGAGACCCAGTACTTC
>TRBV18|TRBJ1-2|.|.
CASSPTRPGRANYGYTF
TGTGCCAGCTCACCAACCCGTCCAGGGAGGGCCAACTATGGCTACACCTTC
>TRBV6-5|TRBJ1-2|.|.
CASIARGGSYGYTF
TGTGCCAGCATCGCTAGGGGCGGATCCTATGGCTACACCTTC
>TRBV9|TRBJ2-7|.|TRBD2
CASSPGASGPSYEQYF
TGTGCCAGCAGCCCCGGCGCTAGCGGACCCTCCTACGAGCAGTACTTC
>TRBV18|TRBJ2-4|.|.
CASSPLGQAPRGENIQYF
TGTGCCAGCTCACCATTGGGTCAGGCCCCTAGGGGCGAAAACATTCAGTACTTC
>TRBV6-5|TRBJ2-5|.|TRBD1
CARKGDRADQETQYF
TGTGCCAGGAAGGGAGACAGGGCGGACCAAGAGACCCAGTACTTC
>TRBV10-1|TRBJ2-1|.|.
CASSEFTQQGSEQFF
TGCGCCAGCAGTGAGTTTACTCAACAGGGTTCTGAGCAGTTCTTC
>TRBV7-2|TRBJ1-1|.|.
CASSPYTGDNTEAFF
TGTGCCAGCAGCCCTTATACAGGCGATAACACTGAAGCTTTCTTT
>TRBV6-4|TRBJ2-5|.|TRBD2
CASSDSTSGEGTQYF
TGTGCCAGCAGTGATTCTACTAGCGGAGAGGGGACCCAGTACTTC
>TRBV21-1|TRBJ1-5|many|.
CASTYWFPGQGSPFNQPQHF
TGTGCCAGCACTTACTGGTTTCCGGGACAGGGGTCCCCCTTCAATCAGCCCCAGCATTTT
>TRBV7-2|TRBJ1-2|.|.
CASSLYVSSYTF
TGTGCCAGCAGCCTCTACGTCTCAAGCTACACCTTC
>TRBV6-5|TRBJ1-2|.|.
CASSYREQDGYTF
TGTGCCAGCAGTTACAGGGAGCAGGATGGCTACACCTTC
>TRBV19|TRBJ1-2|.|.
CASSQQTGGYYGYTF
TGTGCCAGTAGCCAACAAACGGGGGGTTACTATGGCTACACCTTC
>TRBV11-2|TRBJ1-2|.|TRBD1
CASSLPQRGQYEGYTF
TGTGCCAGCAGCTTGCCCCAACGGGGACAGTACGAGGGCTACACCTTC
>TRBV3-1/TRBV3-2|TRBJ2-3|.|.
CASSFRTLPYTQYF
TGTGCCAGCAGCTTTCGGACACTGCCGTATACGCAGTATTTT
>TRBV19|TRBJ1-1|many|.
CASSRMSGQGNLMNTEAFF
TGTGCCAGTAGCCGCATGTCCGGGCAGGGAAATCTAATGAACACTGAAGCTTTCTTT
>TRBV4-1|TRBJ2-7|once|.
CASSLGRQVYEQYF
TGCGCCAGCAGCCTGGGCCGACAGGTCTACGAGCAGTACTTC
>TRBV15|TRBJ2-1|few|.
CATSRDSIGDAQGEDKQFF
TGTGCCACCAGCAGAGATAGTATAGGGGACGCACAAGGGGAGGATAAGCAGTTCTTC
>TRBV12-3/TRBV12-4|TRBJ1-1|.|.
CASSSRNTEAFF
TGTGCCAGCAGTTCGCGGAACACTGAAGCTTTCTTT
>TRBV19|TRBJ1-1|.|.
CASSIQSNTEAFF
TGTGCCAGTAGTATTCAGTCGAACACTGAAGCTTTCTTT
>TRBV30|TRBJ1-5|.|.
CAWSGTVSNQPQHF
TGTGCCTGGAGTGGGACTGTTAGCAATCAGCCCCAGCATTTT
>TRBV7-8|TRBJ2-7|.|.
CASSLENGRGDEQYF
TGTGCCAGCAGCTTAGAAAACGGCAGGGGAGACGAGCAGTACTTC
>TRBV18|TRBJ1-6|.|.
CASSPSQNHNSPLHF
TGTGCCAGCTCACCATCACAGAACCATAATTCACCCCTCCACTTT
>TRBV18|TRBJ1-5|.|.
CASSPRGEGVGYSNQPQHF
TGTGCCAGCTCACCTCGGGGAGAGGGGGTGGGTTATAGCAATCAGCCCCAGCATTTT
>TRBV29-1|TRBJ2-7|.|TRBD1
CSVGLRGRDDEQYF
TGCAGCGTTGGGCTCAGGGGGCGCGATGACGAGCAGTACTTC
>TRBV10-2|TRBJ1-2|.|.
CASSRQGYYGYTF
TGCGCCAGCAGTAGGCAGGGGTACTATGGCTACACCTTC
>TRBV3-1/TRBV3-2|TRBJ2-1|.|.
CASSQRGGYNEQFF
TGTGCCAGCAGCCAAAGGGGTGGCTACAATGAGCAGTTCTTC
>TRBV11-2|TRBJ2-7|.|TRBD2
CASSTSRGVSSYEQYF
TGTGCCAGCAGCACGAGCCGGGGGGTGAGCTCCTACGAGCAGTACTTC
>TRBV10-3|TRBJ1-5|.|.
CAISGTGGNQPQHF
TGTGCCATCAGTGGGACTGGTGGCAATCAGCCCCAGCATTTT
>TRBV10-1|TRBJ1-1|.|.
CASSEAGEDTEAFF
TGCGCCAGCAGTGAGGCGGGGGAAGACACTGAAGCTTTCTTT
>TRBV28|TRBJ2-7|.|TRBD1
CASSLWTGGLEQYF
TGTGCCAGCAGTTTATGGACAGGGGGCCTCGAGCAGTACTTC
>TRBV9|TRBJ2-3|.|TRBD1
CASSVGTVLDTQYF
TGTGCCAGCAGCGTCGGGACAGTCCTGGATACGCAGTATTTT
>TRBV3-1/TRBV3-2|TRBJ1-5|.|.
CASSQAGGSRQPQHF
TGTGCCAGCAGCCAAGCGGGGGGTTCACGGCAGCCCCAGCATTTT
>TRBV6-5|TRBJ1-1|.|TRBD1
CASNRGDTEAFF
TGTGCCAGCAACAGGGGTGACACTGAAGCTTTCTTT
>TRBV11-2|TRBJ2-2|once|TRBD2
CASRSIRLAGHGELFF
TGTGCCAGCAGATCAATCCGACTAGCGGGGCACGGGGAGCTGTTTTTT
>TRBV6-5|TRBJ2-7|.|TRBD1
CASTPQGVEQYF
TGTGCCAGCACTCCACAGGGGGTCGAGCAGTACTTC
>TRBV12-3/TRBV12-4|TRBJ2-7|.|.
CASSSTYEQYF
TGTGCCAGCAGTTCCACCTACGAGCAGTACTTC
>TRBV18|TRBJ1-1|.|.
CASSQNRVDTEAFF
TGTGCCAGCTCACAAAACCGGGTGGACACTGAAGCTTTCTTT
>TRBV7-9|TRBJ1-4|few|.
CASTPLGGRSNEKLFF
TGTGCCAGCACCCCCCTCGGAGGGAGGTCTAATGAAAAACTGTTTTTT
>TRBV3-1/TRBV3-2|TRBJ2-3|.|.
CASSHNSDTQYF
TGTGCCAGCAGCCACAATTCAGATACGCAGTATTTT
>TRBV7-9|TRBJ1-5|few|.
CASSLTGSPVGNQPQHF
TGTGCCAGCAGCTTGACAGGCTCACCGGTGGGCAATCAGCCCCAGCATTTT
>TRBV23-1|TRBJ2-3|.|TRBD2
CASTMEGLAGGEDTQYF
TGCGCCAGCACCATGGAGGGACTAGCGGGAGGGGAAGATACGCAGTATTTT
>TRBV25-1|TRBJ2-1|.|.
CASSGENRVNEQFF
TGTGCCAGCAGTGGGGAAAACAGGGTCAATGAGCAGTTCTTC
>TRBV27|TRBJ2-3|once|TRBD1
CASSSTGEPTDTQYF
TGTGCCAGCAGTTCCACAGGGGAACCCACAGATACGCAGTATTTT
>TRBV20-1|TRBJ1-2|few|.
CSASPGFGYTF
TGCAGTGCTAGTCCGGGATTTGGCTACACCTTC
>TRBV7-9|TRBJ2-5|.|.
CASSPTRAVRETQYF
TGTGCCAGCAGCCCCACGCGAGCAGTCAGGGAGACCCAGTACTTC
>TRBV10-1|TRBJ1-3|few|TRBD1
CASSGGTAGNTIYF
TGCGCCAGCAGTGGCGGGACAGCTGGAAACACCATATATTTT
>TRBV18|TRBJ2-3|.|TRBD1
CASSPSSGTDITDTQYF
TGTGCCAGCTCACCGTCTTCCGGGACAGACATCACAGATACGCAGTATTTT
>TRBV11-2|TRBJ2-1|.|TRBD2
CASSQLAGKHNEQFF
TGTGCCAGCAGCCAACTAGCGGGTAAGCACAATGAGCAGTTCTTC
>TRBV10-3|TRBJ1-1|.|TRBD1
CAISEPDRGPEAFF
TGTGCCATCAGTGAGCCAGACAGGGGACCTGAAGCTTTCTTT
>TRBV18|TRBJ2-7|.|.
CASSPQGNYEQYF
TGTGCCAGCTCACCTCAGGGTAACTACGAGCAGTACTTC